The 23 T cell receptor beta chains given below trace back to one sample, sequenced in a study of T cell responses to AZD1222 COVID-19 vaccine. Repertoires were generated with immunoSEQ multiplex PCR, while TCRdb's copy carries only in-frame clones and drops some. The profile shows 130,000 or so clones, roughly 90% of them singletons. The sample consisted of peripheral blood, taken on day 0 of AZD1222 vaccination. The source is an adult in good health.

The chain carries TRBV11-2 and TRBJ2-3; D possibly corresponds to TRBD2 (6 bases). Germline V lookup: CDR1 SGHAT, CDR2 FQNNGV. V was cut by 3 bases and J by 4 bases, with 17 bases left in between. The CDR3 sequence is 16 residues long. CDR3 coding DNA: TGTGCCAGCAGCTTGAGGGACTCGTACTTCGCAGATACGCAGTATTTT. It codes for CASSLRDSYFADTQYF.

This clone appeared once. V and J are TRBV29-1 and TRBJ1-1; D remains unclear. The CDR3 is 11 residues long. The ends were cut back, 6 bases at V and 1 base at J, with 6 bases in the middle. The germline CDR1 and CDR2 sequences are SQVTM and ANQGSEA. The DNA of the CDR3 is TGCAGCGTCCTCAAGAACACTGAAGCTTTCTTT. This sequence encodes CSVLKNTEAFF.

To note about this clone: Other DNA sequences in the same sample also yield this CDR3. The CDR3 sequence: CASSQGQGGYGYTF. For the CDR3, the DNA is TGCGCCAGCAGCCAAGGACAGGGAGGATATGGCTACACCTTC. The V call is TRBV5-1, the J call TRBJ1-2, with TRBD1 identical over 8 bases. Germline V gene lookup returns CDR1 SGHRS and CDR2 YFSETQ. The CDR3 is 14 amino acids. With 4 bases clipped from V and 5 bases from J, the junction kept 7 bases outside the gene matches.

This clone appeared once. The rearrangement joins TRBV11-1 to TRBJ1-2; no clear D. Deletions cut 3 bases from V and 8 bases from J, with 13 bases between. From germline, CDR1 is SGHAT and CDR2 FQDESV (reference sequence). The length of the CDR3 is 13 residues. Here the CDR3 reads CASSFTQVGGYTF. The DNA of the CDR3 is TGTGCCAGCAGCTTCACTCAGGTTGGAGGCTACACCTTC.

The CDR3 DNA sequence: TGTGCCAGCAGCTTGAGTTTCGCGGAAGCTTTCTTT. Its translation: CASSLSFAEAFF. V usage is TRBV5-6 and J usage is TRBJ1-1, with D uncertain. Deletions cut 1 base from V and 8 bases from J, with 9 bases between. This CDR3 spans 12 amino acids. From germline, CDR1 is SGHDT and CDR2 YYEEEE.

This clone appeared a single time. This chain links TRBV7-9 with TRBJ2-1; TRBD1 matches at 8 bases. J lost 5 bases, V lost 5 bases, and 5 bases had no gene match. Germline values: CDR1 SEHNR, CDR2 FQNEAQ (reference sequence). The CDR3 totals 14 residues. As DNA, the CDR3 is TGTGCCAGCAGCAACGGACAGGGAAACAATGAGCAGTTCTTC. Translation: CASSNGQGNNEQFF.

The chain joins TRBV11-1 to TRBJ1-1; TRBD1 matches at 10 bases. In germline, CDR1 is SGHAT, CDR2 FQDESV (reference sequence). V shed 8 bases, J shed 6 bases, and the junction held 9 bases outside the gene matches. The CDR3 loop spans 14 amino acids. The CDR3: CASGSGTGASEAFF. CDR3 nucleotides: TGTGCCAGCGGTTCCGGGACAGGGGCGTCTGAAGCTTTCTTT.

The chain uses TRBV19 and TRBJ1-5; D may be TRBD1 (5 bases). Trimming took off 2 bases at V and 3 bases at J, with 20 bases between the two ends. CDR3 length: 18 residues. Germline V gives CDR1 LNHDA, CDR2 SQIVND (reference sequence). CDR3 bases: TGTGCCAGTAGTATAAGTCTATGGGACTCCGTAAACAATCAGCCCCAGCATTTT. Its protein product is CASSISLWDSVNNQPQHF.

This rearrangement joins TRBV6-5 to TRBJ2-7; D possibly corresponds to TRBD1 (6 bases). Trimming left V 5 bases short and J 9 bases short, with 23 bases between. This CDR3 region has 15 residues. CDR1 and CDR2 from the germline V gene are MNHEY and SVGAGI. CDR3 amino acids: CASSTPTGTSKRQYF. DNA for the CDR3: TGTGCCAGCAGTACCCCTACCGGGACATCTAAGAGGCAGTACTTC.

The chain employs TRBV19 and TRBJ1-6; D uncertain. Germline V gene data show CDR1 as LNHDA and CDR2 as SQIVND (reference sequence). CDR3 length: 16 residues. The V and J ends lost 7 bases and 7 bases respectively, with 20 bases between them. The CDR3 region is CASTQATTGVNSPLHF. The CDR3 coding sequence is TGTGCCAGTACCCAAGCAACAACGGGCGTCAATTCACCCCTCCACTTT. Using reference TRBV19 and TRBJ1-6 for the parts outside the CDR3, the full variable domain is DGGITQSPKYLFRKEGQNVTLSCEQNLNHDAMYWYRQDPGQGLRLIYYSQIVNDFQKGDIAEGYSVSREKKESFPLTVTSAQKNPTAFYLCASTQATTGVNSPLHFGNGTRLTVT.

The chain joins TRBV25-1 to TRBJ1-6; TRBD1 is a possible D gene (6 bases). The CDR3 is 13 amino acids. Germline CDR1 and CDR2: MGHDK and SYGVNS. V shed 3 bases and J shed 10 bases, with 10 bases lying between them. DNA of the CDR3: TGTGCCAGCAGTGAGCACAGGGTCTCACCCCTCCACTTT. Its translation is CASSEHRVSPLHF.

This sequence joins TRBV20-1 and TRBJ2-3; TRBD1 agrees at 7 bases. CDR3 length equals 11 residues. Trimming took 3 bases from V and 7 from J; bases not matched to a gene: 1. The germline gives CDR1 DFQATT, CDR2 SNEGSKA (reference sequence). CDR3: CSARDRYTQYF. The CDR3 DNA reads TGCAGTGCTAGGGACAGGTATACGCAGTATTTT.

The V and J genes are TRBV5-1 and TRBJ2-2, with TRBD2 as a possible D gene (6 bases). Trimming took off 3 bases at V and 6 bases at J, with 18 bases between the two ends. This CDR3 region has 16 residues. Germline-derived CDR1 and CDR2 are SGHRS and YFSETQ. Written as DNA, the CDR3 is TGCGCCAGCAGCTCGACGACCCCGGGGGTGCCCGGGGAGCTGTTTTTT. Translation: CASSSTTPGVPGELFF.

The CDR3, as DNA: TGTGCCACCAGTGATTTGCACGCAGGGCTCCGAAACTATGGCTACACCTTC. This codes for CATSDLHAGLRNYGYTF. The chain is built from TRBV24-1 and TRBJ1-2; perhaps TRBD1 as D (5 bases). V was trimmed by 0 bases and J by 2 bases, leaving 15 bases between them. This CDR3 is built from 17 residues. The germline V gene has CDR1 KGHDR and CDR2 SFDVKD.

This sequence joins TRBV6-5 and TRBJ2-2; no reliable D call. CDR1 and CDR2 from the germline V gene are MNHEY and SVGAGI. Between the trimmed V and J ends, which lost 6 bases and 3 bases, there was a span of 14 bases. The CDR3 is made up of 15 amino acids. The CDR3 coding sequence is TGTGCCAGCAGAGACCACAACGGATACACCGGGGAGCTGTTTTTT. Protein: CASRDHNGYTGELFF.

This chain connects TRBV9 to TRBJ2-3; 8 bases line up with TRBD2. V was clipped by 4 bases and J by 0 bases; unmatched bases: 13. The CDR3 spans 18 residues. From germline, CDR1 is SGDLS and CDR2 YYNGEE. The CDR3: CASSPRGSGAASTDTQYF. The CDR3 bases are TGTGCCAGCAGCCCCCGGGGTAGCGGGGCCGCTAGCACAGATACGCAGTATTTT.

This chain uses TRBV21-1 with TRBJ2-4; no check of the table's D call, TRBD1, against the DNA was made. TRBV21-1 is listed as a pseudogene. This CDR3 has 18 residues. The CDR3 loop is CASSKGEGQGPPLGIQYF. Here the CDR3 DNA reads TGTGCCAGCAGCAAAGGCGAGGGACAGGGGCCACCATTAGGCATTCAGTACTTC.

The rearrangement joins TRBV18 to TRBJ1-1; tentatively, D is TRBD1 (6 bases). The CDR3 is 13 residues long. Germline-derived CDR1 and CDR2 are KGHSH and LQKENI. Between the trimmed V and J ends, which lost 4 bases and 7 bases, there was a span of 13 bases. CDR3 in DNA: TGTGCCAGCTCACGTAGACAGGTCGATGAAGCTTTCTTT. Its protein is CASSRRQVDEAFF.

The chain couples TRBV27 to TRBJ2-7; tentative D call: TRBD1 (5 bases). This CDR3 comprises 15 residues. In germline, CDR1 is MNHEY, CDR2 SMNVEV (reference sequence). V gave up 4 bases and J gave up 3 bases, with 16 bases separating them. The chain's CDR3 is CASSSQRQGRYEQYF. The CDR3 DNA follows: TGTGCCAGCAGTTCCCAACGGCAGGGCCGCTACGAGCAGTACTTC.

The J gene is TRBJ2-3, the V gene TRBV27, with 11 bases matching TRBD2. V shed 3 bases, J shed 4 bases, and the junction held 6 bases outside the gene matches. CDR3 length: 16 amino acids. Germline-derived CDR1 and CDR2 are MNHEY and SMNVEV (reference sequence). CDR3 sequence: CASSFRTSGSADTQYF. CDR3 DNA: TGTGCCAGCAGTTTCCGCACTAGCGGGAGCGCAGATACGCAGTATTTT.

The rearrangement uses TRBV11-2 and TRBJ2-5, with TRBD2 matching over 8 bases. There are 14 residues in the CDR3. V lost 6 bases to trimming and J lost 5 bases; unmatched junction nucleotides: 8. Germline loops: CDR1 SGHAT, CDR2 FQNNGV. CDR3 DNA: TGTGCCAGCAGACAAGCGGGAGTCGGCGAGACCCAGTACTTC. Protein sequence: CASRQAGVGETQYF.

V usage is TRBV5-4 and J usage is TRBJ1-6, with a tentative D call TRBD1 (5 bases). Trimming pared 4 bases from V and 0 bases from J, leaving 11 bases between. The CDR3 is 16 residues long. CDR1 and CDR2 from the germline V gene are SGHNT and YYREEE (reference sequence). CDR3 bases: TGTGCCAGCAGCCCCACTGGGGGCTCCTATAATTCACCCCTCCACTTT. Residues: CASSPTGGSYNSPLHF.

Details on this clone: Other DNA sequences from this sample encode an identical CDR3 as well. The V call is TRBV19, the J call TRBJ1-5; no clear D gene. Germline lookup yields CDR1 LNHDA and CDR2 SQIVND (reference sequence). The V end was cut by 1 base, the J end by 5 bases, with 6 bases between. This CDR3 is built from 13 residues. This chain's CDR3 is CASSIGRDQPQHF. In DNA form, the CDR3 reads TGTGCCAGTAGTATAGGGAGGGATCAGCCCCAGCATTTT.